This TCR beta chain is from a study of breast tumors, draining lymph nodes, adjacent tissues. This clonotype was detected many times. Its matching antigen is unknown. This CDR3 spans 14 amino acids. Germline CDR1 reads GTSNPN; CDR2 reads SVGIG (reference sequence). V shed 2 bases and J shed 0 bases, with 9 bases lying between them. Breast cancer patients provided tissue from their axillary draining lymph nodes. General study findings and limits: Data fit most tumor T cells coming from lymph node, expanding in tumor.

TCRdb redid the calling of the multiplex PCR reads with MiXCR, one entry per CDR3 protein. The sample carries some 140,000 distinct CDR3 sequences, approximately 22% recorded once. Sequencing used axillary lymph node tissue. The chain recombines TRBV30 with TRBJ2-3; no firm D call. The sequence was obtained from a female donor with breast cancer. Some clones in this sample may be carry-over from other donors' samples. The CDR3 is CAWSFSESTDTQYF. CDR3 coding DNA: TGTGCCTGGAGTTTCTCGGAAAGCACAGATACGCAGTATTTT.